This entry is about one TCR beta chain. Per the original methods: Estimated nucleated cell counts came from reference gene primer amplification. Measured with immunoSEQ multiplex PCR; TCRdb has only the in-frame clones, and not every one. V and J calls plus clone size are reproduced from that table; the DNA served to infer D and trimming. The sample lists approximately 230,000 clones, roughly 82% occurring once. With V trimmed by 0 bases and J by 8 bases, 6 bases remained unmatched. The germline gives CDR1 SGHRS, CDR2 YFSETQ. The CDR3 runs to 15 residues. This sample was taken from a study of blood T cell repertoires in COVID-19. Overall study context: From the United States, Italy and Spain came samples of acute and convalescent COVID-19. PBMCs, B-cell-depleted T cells, or T cells were the source of the cDNA or gDNA that made up the material.

The sequence came from a woman at least 80 years old with active or convalescent COVID-19. The specimen sequenced was peripheral blood. The V call is TRBV5-1, the J call TRBJ1-4; TRBD1 aligns across 8 bases. The CDR3 is CASSLADRGSEKLFF. Written as DNA, the CDR3 is TGCGCCAGCAGCTTGGCCGACAGGGGTAGCGAAAAACTGTTTTTT.